This T cell receptor beta chain was identified in a study of cytomegalovirus exposure and HLA in healthy donors. This clone was counted between two and nine times. Antigen unknown. Germline CDR1 reads MDHEN; CDR2 reads SYDVKM. V lost 4 bases to trimming and J lost 7 bases; unmatched junction nucleotides: 5. The CDR3 totals 13 residues. Findings and caveats of the study: According to a later analysis, donors in an Asian-associated ancestry cluster reportedly had fewer N-insertions than the roughly 630-donor mean. Relative to equally common others, HLA-associated TCR beta chains showed greater clonal expansion in a later analysis. Analyzed later, association rates of TCRs varied across HLA loci, with DRB1 most and HLA-C fewest.

The PCR employed 60 Vbeta primers together with 13 Jbeta primers. The authors' processing: Later analysis identified roughly 82 million unique TCR beta chains, 8.5 million to 13 million shared. Measured with immunoSEQ multiplex PCR; TCRdb has only the in-frame clones, and not every one. V and J calls and clone size follow that table, whereas D and trimming were derived from the DNA. The repertoire holds roughly 150,000 clones, with approximately 80% as singletons. The specimen was PBMCs. This sequence joins TRBV28 and TRBJ1-1; TRBD1 aligns across 8 bases. This sequence originates from a male donor in good health and CMV-seronegative. The CDR3 DNA follows: TGTGCCAGCAGTTCCTCAGGGGGCGATGAAGCTTTCTTT. It encodes CASSSSGGDEAFF.